What follows are 18 T cell receptor beta chains derived from one specimen sequenced in a study of CD8+CD57+ T cells in acquired aplastic anemia. TCR beta VDJ and CDR3 profiles were obtained from a genomic DNA template. TCRdb redid the calling of the reads with MiXCR, one entry per CDR3 protein. The data hold 150,000 to 200,000 distinct CDR3 sequences, with 45% to 55% observed a single time. The authors sequenced patients whose flow cytometry had shown CD8+CD57+ cell expansion. The sample taken for sequencing was sorted CD4+, CD8+, or CD8+CD57+ T cells (not recorded which) from PBMCs. The receptors shown here come from a human donor with aplastic anemia.

The sample holds one count of this clonotype. The chain employs TRBV19 and TRBJ2-2; no clear D. The CDR3 covers 15 residues. Trimming took 10 bases from V and 6 from J, leaving 21 bases between them. Germline V gives CDR1 LNHDA, CDR2 SQIVND (reference sequence). The CDR3 nucleotides read TGTGCCAACCCGAGGTGGACGATTACCGCCGGGGAGCTGTTTTTT. Protein sequence: CANPRWTITAGELFF.

The chain uses TRBV7-2 and TRBJ2-2; possible D gene TRBD1, 6 bases. From germline, CDR1 is SGHTA and CDR2 FQGNSA. The CDR3 runs to 15 residues. Trimming removed 1 base at V and 6 bases at J, with 12 bases between. CDR3 DNA sequence: TGTGCCAGCAGCTTAGTGTCAGGGGTGGCCGGGGAGCTGTTTTTT. This encodes CASSLVSGVAGELFF.

The chain combines TRBV6-1 with TRBJ2-7; 9 nucleotides match TRBD2. Germline V lookup: CDR1 MNHNS, CDR2 SASEGT. The trim removed 7 bases at V and 7 bases at J, leaving 23 bases unmatched. The CDR3 runs 18 residues. The CDR3 DNA sequence: TGTGCCAGCACTAACCCCGCGGGGCGAGCGGGAGGTGTAAAAGAGCAGTACTTC. Protein sequence: CASTNPAGRAGGVKEQYF.

This chain uses TRBV5-4 with TRBJ1-4, with D perhaps matching TRBD1 (6 bases). Between the trimmed V and J ends, which lost 2 bases and 8 bases, there was a span of 13 bases. In germline, CDR1 is SGHNT, CDR2 YYREEE (reference sequence). The CDR3 runs to 14 residues. The CDR3 nucleotides read TGTGCCAGCAGCTTACAGGGTGTGGGAGAAAAACTGTTTTTT. Encoded protein: CASSLQGVGEKLFF.

The V gene is TRBV19, the J gene TRBJ2-3; D assignment may be TRBD1 or TRBD2 (5 bases each). CDR1 is LNHDA and CDR2 is SQIVND in the germline V gene (reference sequence). Trimming cost V 4 bases and J 2 bases, with 10 bases left between them. CDR3 size: 14 residues. The chain's CDR3 is CASSTGPNTDTQYF. CDR3 sequence (DNA): TGTGCCAGTAGTACGGGACCCAACACAGATACGCAGTATTTT.

The chain employs TRBV29-1 and TRBJ2-1, with a possible D match to TRBD2 (5 bases). The CDR3 length is 13 residues. The germline gives CDR1 SQVTM, CDR2 ANQGSEA. V lost 8 bases and J lost 4, with 15 bases in between. The CDR3 protein is CSLDLLGYNEQFF. DNA of the CDR3: TGCAGCTTGGACTTGCTAGGGTACAATGAGCAGTTCTTC.

This clonotype was detected only once. The CDR3 ends on some other residue instead of the conserved phenylalanine or tryptophan, so this is likely a read error. V gene TRBV2 combines with J gene TRBJ1-2; TRBD1 matches 7 bases. This CDR3 comprises 13 residues. The V and J ends lost 6 bases and 2 bases, in that order; junction bases with no gene match: 3. Germline values: CDR1 SNHLY, CDR2 FYNNEI. CDR3 amino acids: CASSAGGNYGYTL. CDR3 nucleotide sequence: TGTGCCAGCAGCGCAGGGGGGAACTATGGCTACACCCTC.

This clonotype was observed at least ten times. The V call is TRBV4-3, the J call TRBJ1-1, with D tentatively TRBD1 (5 bases). Germline CDR1 reads LGHNA; CDR2 reads YSLEER. Trimming took off 0 bases at V and 4 bases at J, with 18 bases between the two ends. The CDR3 totals 17 residues. The DNA of the CDR3 is TGCGCCAGCAGCCAAGATCGACCCCAGGGCTCACGCACTGAAGCTTTCTTT. It encodes CASSQDRPQGSRTEAFF.

Comments on this clonotype: A single base separates this from a much larger clone, so it may be a read error. This chain's CDR3 is CTSSQEIGLPDTQYF. CDR3 in DNA: TGTACCAGCAGCCAAGAAATAGGACTACCAGATACGCAGTATTTT. The chain uses TRBV4-2 and TRBJ2-3; possible D gene TRBD2, 6 bases. CDR3 size: 15 residues. The germline V gene has CDR1 LGHNA and CDR2 YNFKEQ.

This clonotype was seen at least ten times. V is TRBV29-1 and J is TRBJ1-3; no clear D gene. V shed 6 bases and J shed 5 bases, with 8 bases lying between them. CDR1 and CDR2 (germline): SQVTM, ANQGSEA. The CDR3 length is 11 residues. CDR3 nucleotide sequence: TGCAGCGTCCCCCTTAGAAACACCATATATTTT. This gives the protein CSVPLRNTIYF.

The rearrangement uses TRBV12-3 or TRBV12-4 and TRBJ1-5; no definite D call. The V and J ends lost 2 bases and 6 bases respectively, with 5 bases between them. The CDR3 has 12 residues. CDR3 amino acids: CASSLQLQPQHF. The CDR3 nucleotides read TGTGCCAGCAGTTTACAACTTCAGCCCCAGCATTTT.

This chain uses TRBV9 with TRBJ1-1; TRBD1 matches at 10 bases. The length of the CDR3 is 15 residues. V was clipped by 3 bases and J by 6 bases; unmatched bases: 8. Germline values: CDR1 SGDLS, CDR2 YYNGEE. CDR3 in DNA: TGTGCCAGCAGCGGCGCCGGGACAGGGGAACCTGAAGCTTTCTTT. This gives the protein CASSGAGTGEPEAFF.

In this sample, this clonotype turned up many times. The V gene is TRBV5-8, the J gene TRBJ2-7; D gene uncertain. CDR1 and CDR2 (germline): SGHTS, YDEGEE. Trimming stripped 6 bases from V and 2 bases from J, with 18 bases between. The CDR3 covers 15 residues. The CDR3 spells CASTPPPESPYEQYF. In DNA, the CDR3 is TGTGCCAGCACCCCCCCCCCTGAATCTCCCTACGAGCAGTACTTC.

As regards this clonotype: This may be a read error: a much more frequent sequence differs by one nucleotide. The chain links TRBV11-2 to TRBJ2-7, with TRBD2 matching 12 bases. The CDR3 totals 16 residues. Unmatched junction bases numbered 12, after V lost 8 bases and J lost 4 bases. Germline-derived CDR1 and CDR2 are SGHAT and FQNNGV. The CDR3 spells CASGYLAGGGIYEQYF. CDR3 sequence (DNA): TGTGCCAGCGGCTACCTAGCGGGAGGGGGAATTTACGAGCAGTACTTC.

The V call is TRBV20-1, the J call TRBJ2-7, with D unresolved. The CDR3 is 11 amino acids. V lost 3 bases to trimming and J lost 1 base, with 4 bases between them. The germline V gene encodes CDR1 DFQATT and CDR2 SNEGSKA (reference sequence). The CDR3 loop reads CSASLSYEQYF. CDR3 coding DNA: TGCAGTGCTAGCTTATCCTACGAGCAGTACTTC.

This clonotype was observed at least ten times. The J gene is TRBJ2-1, the V gene TRBV15, with D uncertain. Germline V gene data show CDR1 as LNHNV and CDR2 as YYDKDF (reference sequence). The CDR3 runs 17 residues. V lost 3 bases, J lost 0 bases, and 15 bases lay in between. The CDR3 reads CATSRDLKDGSYNEQFF. In DNA, the CDR3 is TGTGCCACCAGCAGGGACCTGAAGGACGGCTCCTACAATGAGCAGTTCTTC.

A word on this clonotype: At one end the junction does not follow the germline gene, possibly because of a read error. CDR3 region: CASSSRLAGGNEQLF. CDR3 nucleotide sequence: TGTGCCAGCAGCTCCCGACTAGCGGGGGGCAATGAGCAGCTCTTC. The rearrangement links TRBV7-3 to TRBJ2-1, with TRBD2 identical over 13 bases. CDR1 is SGHTA and CDR2 is FQGTGA in the germline V gene. The CDR3 has 15 residues.

Of note for this clonotype: Since the CDR3 does not end with the conserved phenylalanine or tryptophan, this likely comes from a read error. The chain is built from TRBV29-1 and TRBJ2-1; unclear D gene. The V gene's germline CDR1 is SQVTM and CDR2 ANQGSEA. The CDR3 has 13 residues. V was shortened by 7 bases and J by 1 base, with 11 bases between the two germline ends. The CDR3 DNA reads TGCAGCGCAACCCCCGCGTCCTACAATGAGCAGTTCTCC. Translation gives CSATPASYNEQFS.